Reported below is one T cell receptor (beta chain). Antigen specificity is unknown. The sample originates from a study of shared clonotypes between healthy human individuals. Study-wide findings and caveats: The study found about 5% of naive CD4 clonotypes shared across a few donors. Sequencing depth was expected to influence donor clonotype sharing.

Assay: immunoSEQ multiplex PCR; the TCRdb copy retains only in-frame clones and omits some. The data show about 120,000 clones, about 62% seen once. The CDR3 sequence is 12 residues long. The ends were cut back, 0 bases at V and 6 bases at J, with 2 bases in the middle. Looked up from germline, CDR1 is KGHSH and CDR2 is LQKENI. All donors were Caucasian adults living in Nashville, Tennessee. Both CD45RO+ cells and CCR7-negative CD45RA+ TemRA cells were combined to make up CD8 memory. The TCR comes from a woman under 40 in good health. The chain has TRBV18 and TRBJ2-2; no clear D gene. The source material was memory CD8+ T cells sorted from blood. Noted subset: CD45RO+ cells pooled with CCR7-negative TemRA cells. CDR3 DNA: TGTGCCAGCTCACCACCGTCCGGGGAGCTGTTTTTT. This sequence encodes CASSPPSGELFF.